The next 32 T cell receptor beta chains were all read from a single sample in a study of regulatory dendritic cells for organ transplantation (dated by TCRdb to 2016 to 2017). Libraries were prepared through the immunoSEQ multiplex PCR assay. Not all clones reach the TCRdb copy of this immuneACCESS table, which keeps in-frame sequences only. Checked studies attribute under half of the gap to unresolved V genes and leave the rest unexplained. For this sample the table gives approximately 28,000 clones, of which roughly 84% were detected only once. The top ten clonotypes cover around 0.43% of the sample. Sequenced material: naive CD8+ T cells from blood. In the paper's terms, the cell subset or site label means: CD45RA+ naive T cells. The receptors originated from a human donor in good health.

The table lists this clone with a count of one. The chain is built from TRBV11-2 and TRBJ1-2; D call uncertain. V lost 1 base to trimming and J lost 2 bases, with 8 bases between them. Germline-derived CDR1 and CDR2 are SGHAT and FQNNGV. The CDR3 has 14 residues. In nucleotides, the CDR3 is TGTGCCAGCAGCTTAGTCACAGCCAACTATGGCTACACCTTC. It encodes CASSLVTANYGYTF. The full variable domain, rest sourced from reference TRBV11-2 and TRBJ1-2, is EAGVAQSPRYKIIEKRQSVAFWCNPISGHATLYWYQQILGQGPKLLIQFQNNGVVDDSQLPKDRFSAERLKGVDSTLKIQPAKLEDSAVYLCASSLVTANYGYTFGSGTRLTVV.

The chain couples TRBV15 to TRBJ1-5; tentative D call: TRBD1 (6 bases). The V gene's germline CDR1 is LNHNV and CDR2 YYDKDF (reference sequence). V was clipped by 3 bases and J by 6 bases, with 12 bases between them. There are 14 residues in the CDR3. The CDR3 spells CATSRGQGSQPQHF. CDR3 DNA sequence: TGTGCCACCAGCAGGGGTCAGGGGAGTCAGCCCCAGCATTTT.

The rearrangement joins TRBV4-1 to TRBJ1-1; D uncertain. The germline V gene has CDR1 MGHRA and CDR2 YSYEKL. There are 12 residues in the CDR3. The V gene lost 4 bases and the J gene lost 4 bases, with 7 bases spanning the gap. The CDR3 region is CASSLRGTEAFF. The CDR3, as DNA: TGCGCCAGCAGCCTAAGAGGCACTGAAGCTTTCTTT.

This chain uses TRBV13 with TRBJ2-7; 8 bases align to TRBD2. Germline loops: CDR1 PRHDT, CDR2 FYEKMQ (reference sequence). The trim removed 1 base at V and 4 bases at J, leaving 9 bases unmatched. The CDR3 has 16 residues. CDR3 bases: TGTGCCAGCAGCTTAGCCGCCAGCAGCGGGGGTTACGAGCAGTACTTC. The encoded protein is CASSLAASSGGYEQYF.

CDR3 sequence: CASTKAHGQGGLPNYGYTF. In DNA, the CDR3 is TGTGCCAGCACCAAGGCACACGGACAGGGGGGGTTGCCTAACTATGGCTACACCTTC. The chain employs TRBV9 and TRBJ1-2; TRBD1 matches 10 bases. CDR1 is SGDLS and CDR2 is YYNGEE in the germline V gene. The J segment lost 0 bases and the V segment lost 6 bases, leaving 17 bases of the junction unmatched. This CDR3 contains 19 residues.

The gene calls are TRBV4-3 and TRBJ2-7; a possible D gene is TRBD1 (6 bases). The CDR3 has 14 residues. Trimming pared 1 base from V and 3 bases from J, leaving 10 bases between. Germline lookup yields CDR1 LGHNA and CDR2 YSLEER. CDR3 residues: CASSQAKGGYEQYF. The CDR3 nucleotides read TGCGCCAGCAGCCAAGCCAAAGGGGGCTACGAGCAGTACTTC.

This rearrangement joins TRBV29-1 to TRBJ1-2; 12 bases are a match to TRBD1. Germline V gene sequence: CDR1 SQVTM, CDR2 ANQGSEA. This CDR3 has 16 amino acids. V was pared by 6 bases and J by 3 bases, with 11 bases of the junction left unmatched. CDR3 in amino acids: CSVSTAGTGGDYGYTF. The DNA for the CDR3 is TGCAGCGTCTCCACAGCGGGGACAGGGGGCGACTATGGCTACACCTTC.

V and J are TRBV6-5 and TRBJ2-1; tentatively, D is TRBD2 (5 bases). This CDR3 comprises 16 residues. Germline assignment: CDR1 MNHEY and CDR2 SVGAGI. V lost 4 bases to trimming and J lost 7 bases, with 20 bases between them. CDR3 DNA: TGTGCCAGCAGTTCCAAACTTAGCGCCGGCGGAAATGAGCAGTTCTTC. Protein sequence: CASSSKLSAGGNEQFF.

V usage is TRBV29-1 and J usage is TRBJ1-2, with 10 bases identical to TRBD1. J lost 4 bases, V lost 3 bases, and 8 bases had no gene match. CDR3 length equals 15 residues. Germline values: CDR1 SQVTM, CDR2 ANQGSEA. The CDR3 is CSVDSGQGSIYGYTF. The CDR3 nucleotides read TGCAGCGTTGACTCGGGACAGGGGAGTATCTATGGCTACACCTTC.

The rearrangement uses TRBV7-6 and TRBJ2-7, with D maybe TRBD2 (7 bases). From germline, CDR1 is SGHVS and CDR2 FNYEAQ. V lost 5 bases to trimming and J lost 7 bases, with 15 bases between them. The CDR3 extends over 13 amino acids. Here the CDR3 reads CASSRAGGREQYF. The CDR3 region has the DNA TGTGCCAGCAGCCGGGCCGGGGGGCGAGAGCAGTACTTC.

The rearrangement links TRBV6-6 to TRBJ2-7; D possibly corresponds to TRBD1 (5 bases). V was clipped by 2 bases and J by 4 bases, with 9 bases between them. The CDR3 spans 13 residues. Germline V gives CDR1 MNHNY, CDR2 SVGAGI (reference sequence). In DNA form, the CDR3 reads TGTGCCAGCAGTTACCCAGGGTCATACGAGCAGTACTTC. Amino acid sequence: CASSYPGSYEQYF.

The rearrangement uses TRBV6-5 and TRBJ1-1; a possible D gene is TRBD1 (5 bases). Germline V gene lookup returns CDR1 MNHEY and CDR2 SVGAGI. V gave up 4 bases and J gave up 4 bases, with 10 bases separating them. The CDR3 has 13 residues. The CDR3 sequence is CASSLGGITEAFF. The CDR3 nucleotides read TGTGCCAGCAGTTTGGGGGGGATCACTGAAGCTTTCTTT.

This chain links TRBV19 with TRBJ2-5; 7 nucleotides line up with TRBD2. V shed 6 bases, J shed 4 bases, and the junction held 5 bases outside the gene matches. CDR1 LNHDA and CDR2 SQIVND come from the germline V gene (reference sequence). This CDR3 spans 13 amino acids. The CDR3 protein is CASSRTSPETQYF. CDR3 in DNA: TGTGCCAGTAGCAGGACTAGTCCAGAGACCCAGTACTTC.

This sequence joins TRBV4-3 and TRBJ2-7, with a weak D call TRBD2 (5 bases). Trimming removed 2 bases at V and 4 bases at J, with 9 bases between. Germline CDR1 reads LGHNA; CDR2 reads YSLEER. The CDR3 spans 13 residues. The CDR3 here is CASSQTRSYEQYF. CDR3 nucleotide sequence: TGCGCCAGCAGCCAAACTAGATCTTACGAGCAGTACTTC.

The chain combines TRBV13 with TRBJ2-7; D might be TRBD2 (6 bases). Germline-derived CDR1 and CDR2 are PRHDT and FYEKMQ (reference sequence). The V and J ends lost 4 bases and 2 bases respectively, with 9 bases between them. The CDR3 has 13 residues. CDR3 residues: CASSSRLAYEQYF. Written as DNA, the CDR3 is TGTGCCAGCAGCTCCAGACTAGCCTACGAGCAGTACTTC.

The chain's CDR3 is CASSRGAAGGTGELFF. The CDR3 DNA sequence: TGCGCCAGCAGCCGCGGGGCAGCGGGGGGAACCGGGGAGCTGTTTTTT. The chain links TRBV4-1 to TRBJ2-2; 9 bases align to TRBD2. The germline gives CDR1 MGHRA, CDR2 YSYEKL. This CDR3 has 16 amino acids. The J segment lost 5 bases and the V segment lost 4 bases, leaving 8 bases of the junction unmatched.

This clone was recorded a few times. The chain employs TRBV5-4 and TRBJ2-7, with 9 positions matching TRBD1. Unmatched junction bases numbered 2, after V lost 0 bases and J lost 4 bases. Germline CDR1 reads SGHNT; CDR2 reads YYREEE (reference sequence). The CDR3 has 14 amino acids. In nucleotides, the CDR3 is TGTGCCAGCAGCTTGGGGGGGACAGGGTACGAGCAGTACTTC. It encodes CASSLGGTGYEQYF. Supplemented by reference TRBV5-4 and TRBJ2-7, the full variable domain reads ETGVTQSPTHLIKTRGQQVTLRCSSQSGHNTVSWYQQALGQGPQFIFQYYREEENGRGNFPPRFSGLQFPNYSSELNVNALELDDSALYLCASSLGGTGYEQYFGPGTRLTVT.

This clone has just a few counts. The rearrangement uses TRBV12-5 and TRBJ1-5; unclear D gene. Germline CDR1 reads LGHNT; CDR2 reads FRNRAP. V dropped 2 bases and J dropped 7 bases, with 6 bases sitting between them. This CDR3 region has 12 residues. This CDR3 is CASGLQRQPQHF. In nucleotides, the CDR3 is TGTGCTAGTGGTTTGCAGCGACAGCCCCAGCATTTT. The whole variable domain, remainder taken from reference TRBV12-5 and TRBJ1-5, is DARVTQTPRHKVTEMGQEVTMRCQPILGHNTVFWYRQTMMQGLELLAYFRNRAPLDDSGMPKDRFSAEMPDATLATLKIQPSEPRDSAVYFCASGLQRQPQHFGDGTRLSIL.

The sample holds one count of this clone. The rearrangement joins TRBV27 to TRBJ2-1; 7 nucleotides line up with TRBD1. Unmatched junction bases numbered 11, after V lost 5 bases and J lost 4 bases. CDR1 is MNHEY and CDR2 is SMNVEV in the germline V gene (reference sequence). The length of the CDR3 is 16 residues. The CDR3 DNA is TGTGCCAGCAGTCCACGAGCAGGGGGTTATTACAATGAGCAGTTCTTC. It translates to CASSPRAGGYYNEQFF.

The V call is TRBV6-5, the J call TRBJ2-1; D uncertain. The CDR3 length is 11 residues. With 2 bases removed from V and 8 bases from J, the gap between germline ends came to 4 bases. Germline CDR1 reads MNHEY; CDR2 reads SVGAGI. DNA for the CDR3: TGTGCCAGCAGTTACCGCGATGAGCAGTTCTTC. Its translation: CASSYRDEQFF.

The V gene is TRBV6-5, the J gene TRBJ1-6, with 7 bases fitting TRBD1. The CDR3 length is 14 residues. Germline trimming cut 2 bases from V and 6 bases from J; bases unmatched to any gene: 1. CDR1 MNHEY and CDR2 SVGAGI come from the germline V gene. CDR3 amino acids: CASSYPGGNSPLHF. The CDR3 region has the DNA TGTGCCAGCAGTTACCCAGGGGGTAATTCACCCCTCCACTTT.

The CDR3 DNA reads TGTGCCAGCAGCTTAGATCAGTATCGGGGGGACACAGATACGCAGTATTTT. Translating gives CASSLDQYRGDTDTQYF. This chain connects TRBV11-2 to TRBJ2-3; TRBD2 matches 7 bases. With 0 bases clipped from V and 2 bases from J, the junction kept 8 bases outside the gene matches. The CDR3 sequence is 17 residues long. Germline loops: CDR1 SGHAT, CDR2 FQNNGV.

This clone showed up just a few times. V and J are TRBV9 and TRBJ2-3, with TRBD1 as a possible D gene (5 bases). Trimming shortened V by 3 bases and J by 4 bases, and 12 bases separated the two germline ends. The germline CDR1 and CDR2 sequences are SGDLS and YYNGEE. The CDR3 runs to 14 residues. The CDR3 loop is CASSAPQESDTQYF. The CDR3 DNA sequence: TGTGCCAGCAGCGCCCCACAGGAATCAGATACGCAGTATTTT.

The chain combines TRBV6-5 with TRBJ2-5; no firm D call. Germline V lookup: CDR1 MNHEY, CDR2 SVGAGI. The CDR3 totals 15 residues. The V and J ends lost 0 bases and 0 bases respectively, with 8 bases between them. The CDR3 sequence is CASSYSAGYQETQYF. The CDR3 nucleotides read TGTGCCAGCAGTTACTCTGCAGGTTACCAAGAGACCCAGTACTTC.

As DNA, the CDR3 is TGTGCCAGCAGCAGGGACAGATACAATGAGCAGTTCTTC. This translates into CASSRDRYNEQFF. The gene calls are TRBV11-2 and TRBJ2-1, with TRBD1 matching over 7 bases. CDR3 length equals 13 residues. Germline V gives CDR1 SGHAT, CDR2 FQNNGV. The V and J ends lost 5 bases and 4 bases, in that order; junction bases with no gene match: 2. The full variable domain, with the rest looked up from reference TRBV11-2 and TRBJ2-1, is EAGVAQSPRYKIIEKRQSVAFWCNPISGHATLYWYQQILGQGPKLLIQFQNNGVVDDSQLPKDRFSAERLKGVDSTLKIQPAKLEDSAVYLCASSRDRYNEQFFGPGTRLTVL.

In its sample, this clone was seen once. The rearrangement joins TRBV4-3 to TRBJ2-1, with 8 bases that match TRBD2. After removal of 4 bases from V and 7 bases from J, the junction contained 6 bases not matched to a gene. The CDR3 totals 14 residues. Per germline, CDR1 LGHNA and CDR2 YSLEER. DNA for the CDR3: TGCGCCAGCAGCCCCCGGGGGGGAGGGAATGAGCAGTTCTTC. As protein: CASSPRGGGNEQFF.

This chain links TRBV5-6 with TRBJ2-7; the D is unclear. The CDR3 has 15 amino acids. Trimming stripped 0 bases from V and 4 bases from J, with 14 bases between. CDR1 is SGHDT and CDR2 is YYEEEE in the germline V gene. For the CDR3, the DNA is TGTGCCAGCAGCTTGGGGCAGGCCGGATCGTACGAGCAGTACTTC. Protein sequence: CASSLGQAGSYEQYF.

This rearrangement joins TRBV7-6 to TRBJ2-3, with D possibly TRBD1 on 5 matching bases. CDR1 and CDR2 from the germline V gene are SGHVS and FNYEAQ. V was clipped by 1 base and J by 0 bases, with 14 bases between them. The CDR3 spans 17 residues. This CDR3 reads CASSLVQGAPSTDTQYF. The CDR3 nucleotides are TGTGCCAGCAGCTTAGTGCAAGGGGCGCCTAGCACAGATACGCAGTATTTT.

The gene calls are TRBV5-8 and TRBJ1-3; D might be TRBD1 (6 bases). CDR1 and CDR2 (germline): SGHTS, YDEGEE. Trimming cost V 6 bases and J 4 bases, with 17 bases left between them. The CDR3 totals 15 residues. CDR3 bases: TGTGCCAGCAACCCGACAGGATCGAACGGAAACACCATATATTTT. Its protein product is CASNPTGSNGNTIYF.

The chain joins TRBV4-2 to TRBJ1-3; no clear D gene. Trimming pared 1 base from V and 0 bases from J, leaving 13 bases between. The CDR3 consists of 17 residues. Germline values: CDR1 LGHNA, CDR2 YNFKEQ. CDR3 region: CASSQVEESYSGNTIYF. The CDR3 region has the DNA TGTGCCAGCAGCCAAGTAGAGGAGTCGTACTCTGGAAACACCATATATTTT.

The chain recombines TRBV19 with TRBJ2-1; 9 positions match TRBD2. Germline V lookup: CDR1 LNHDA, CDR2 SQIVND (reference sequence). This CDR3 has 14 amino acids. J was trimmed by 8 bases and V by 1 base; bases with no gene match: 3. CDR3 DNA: TGTGCCAGTAGTATAGTCCTAGCGGGGTATGAGCAGTTCTTC. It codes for CASSIVLAGYEQFF.

As DNA, the CDR3 is TGTGCCAGTAGTATGGGGGGTTTGACGCAGTATTTT. Translating gives CASSMGGLTQYF. The chain employs TRBV19 and TRBJ2-3, with D possibly TRBD2 on 6 matching bases. V lost 3 bases to trimming and J lost 9 bases, with 10 bases between them. The CDR3 sequence is 12 residues long. CDR1 is LNHDA, CDR2 SQIVND, per germline (reference sequence).